The T cell receptor beta chain described here comes from a study of molecular identifiers for immune sequencing clone quantification. One entry per CDR3 protein, called by TCRdb with MiXCR from the PCR reads. The sample holds about 60,000 distinct CDR3 sequences, roughly 17% seen once. The CDR3 covers 13 residues. In germline, CDR1 is PRHDT, CDR2 FYEKMQ (reference sequence). In the case of this clonotype: This may be a read error: a much more frequent sequence differs by one nucleotide.

V and J are TRBV13 and TRBJ2-7; D unresolved. The TCR sequence derives from a human donor in good health. Some libraries in this study had Jurkat cell RNA spiked in. The specimen sequenced was naive CD8+ T cells from blood, with Jurkat cell RNA spiked in. Subset reported: FACS-sorted CD8+CD4-CCR7+CD45RA+ naive T cells. The CDR3 reads CASSPGPLYVQYF. The CDR3, as DNA: TGTGCCAGCAGCCCCGGGCCCCTGTACGTGCAGTACTTC.